Listed below are T cell receptor beta chains from one sample, sequenced in a study of blood T cell repertoires in COVID-19. TCRdb's copy holds only in-frame clones and misses some; the assay was immunoSEQ multiplex PCR. This sample has some 74,000 clones, with approximately 80% found just once. The material sequenced was peripheral blood. The receptors stem from a man of 80 years or more with acute or convalescent COVID-19. The CDR3 runs from the conserved cysteine through the conserved F or W. Fields, in order: CDR3 protein, J gene, V gene.

CASNPDRGYEKLFF,TRBJ1-4,TRBV25-1
CSVEADREYTGELFF,TRBJ2-2,TRBV29-1
CASSARANSNQPQHF,TRBJ1-5,TRBV7-8
CSASWGGLGNTIYF,TRBJ1-3,TRBV20-1
CSATDRGTYNEQFF,TRBJ2-1,TRBV20-1
CARIQGGGTGELFF,TRBJ2-2,TRBV5-1
CASSFQGGGKGNEQFF,TRBJ2-1,TRBV7-3
CASSLVGQGSPLHF,TRBJ1-6,TRBV6-2/TRBV6-3
CATSDPGTSGFNEQFF,TRBJ2-1,TRBV24-1
CASSPEPANVLTF,TRBJ2-6,TRBV18
CALVGVYNEQFF,TRBJ2-1,TRBV10-1
CASSLDQGSNTEAFF,TRBJ1-1,TRBV7-9
CASSPAGGRGETQYF,TRBJ2-5,TRBV28
CASSPGGTGGYEQYF,TRBJ2-7,TRBV7-2
CASSETENYEQYF,TRBJ2-7,TRBV5-4
CASSLSRGRYEQYF,TRBJ2-7,TRBV28
CASSYWDRGLQPQHF,TRBJ1-5,TRBV6-2/TRBV6-3
CASSVGGRVGLSGELFF,TRBJ2-2,TRBV9
CASSSTGYDSPLHF,TRBJ1-6,TRBV6-6
CASYSGGSSYNEQFF,TRBJ2-1,TRBV5-8
CATKATSGRSTGELFF,TRBJ2-2,TRBV10-3
CASSSQGIPNTEAFF,TRBJ1-1,TRBV11-2
CASSLQGGGTGELFF,TRBJ2-2,TRBV5-4
CASIGDRHNSPLHF,TRBJ1-6,TRBV28
CASSSRTDYSNQPQHF,TRBJ1-5,TRBV19
CASSFKGGERGYTF,TRBJ1-2,TRBV11-2
CASSPGLGSPLHF,TRBJ1-6,TRBV7-3
CASSLSLAGGSEQYF,TRBJ2-7,TRBV7-2
CASSVGISGLHEQYF,TRBJ2-7,TRBV9
CASSYPPGGGYNEQFF,TRBJ2-1,TRBV6-2/TRBV6-3
CAWGSDGRGPGELFF,TRBJ2-2,TRBV30
CASSPSSRTSGSGEQYF,TRBJ2-7,TRBV19
CASSLRGMNTGELFF,TRBJ2-2,TRBV7-3
CASSWTSASIKQETQYF,TRBJ2-5,TRBV7-3
CASSLPRYNEQFF,TRBJ2-1,TRBV27
CASSQAAGAGGRNEQFF,TRBJ2-1,TRBV4-2
CAIGVIGSGGQRDTQYF,TRBJ2-3,TRBV10-3
CASSPQVNNEKLFF,TRBJ1-4,TRBV7-2